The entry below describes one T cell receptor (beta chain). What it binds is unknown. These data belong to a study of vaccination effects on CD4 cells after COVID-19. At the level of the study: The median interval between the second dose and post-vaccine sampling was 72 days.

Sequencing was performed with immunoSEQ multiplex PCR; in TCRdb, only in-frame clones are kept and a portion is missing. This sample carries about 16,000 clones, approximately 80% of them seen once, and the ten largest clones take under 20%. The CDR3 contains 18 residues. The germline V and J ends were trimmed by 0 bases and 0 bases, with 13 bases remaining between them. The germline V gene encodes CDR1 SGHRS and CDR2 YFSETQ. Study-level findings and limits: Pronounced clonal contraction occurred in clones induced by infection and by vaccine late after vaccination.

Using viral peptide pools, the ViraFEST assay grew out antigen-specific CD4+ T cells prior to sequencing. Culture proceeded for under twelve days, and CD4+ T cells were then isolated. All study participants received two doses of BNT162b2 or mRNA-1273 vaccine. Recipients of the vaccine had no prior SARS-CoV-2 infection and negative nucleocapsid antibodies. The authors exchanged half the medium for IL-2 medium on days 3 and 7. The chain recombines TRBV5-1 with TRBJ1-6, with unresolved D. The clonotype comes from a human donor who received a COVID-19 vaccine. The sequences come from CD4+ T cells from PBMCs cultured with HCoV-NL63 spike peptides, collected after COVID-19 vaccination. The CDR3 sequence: CASSLVFTKSSYNSPLHF. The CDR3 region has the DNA TGCGCCAGCAGCTTGGTCTTCACCAAAAGCTCCTATAATTCACCCCTCCACTTT.